The 5 T cell receptor beta chains in this list originate from one sample, sequenced in a study of T cells in Graves' hyperthyroidism and ophthalmopathy. Researchers took RNA transcripts and amplified the TCR beta CDR3 regions from them. First-round RT-PCR with HTBI primers amplified the TCR CDR3 region. One entry per CDR3 protein, called by TCRdb with MiXCR from the multiplex PCR reads. The table shows a few hundred thousand distinct CDR3 sequences, with approximately 44% occurring only once. Sequencing input: peripheral blood or thyroid tissue (not recorded which). These receptors originate from an adult woman with Graves' disease, either hyperthyroidism or ophthalmopathy (not recorded which).

The V and J genes are TRBV24-1 and TRBJ2-3, with 8 bases lining up with TRBD1. Trimming at V came to 5 bases and at J to 3 bases, leaving 9 bases not matched to a gene. CDR1 KGHDR and CDR2 SFDVKD come from the germline V gene. The CDR3 consists of 16 residues. The CDR3, as DNA: TGTGCCACCAGTGTTGAACAGGGGGGCGTGACAGATACGCAGTATTTT. Protein: CATSVEQGGVTDTQYF.

This clonotype was seen ten or more times. The chain combines TRBV29-1 with TRBJ2-2; D unclear. The V and J ends lost 7 bases and 0 bases respectively, with 9 bases between them. The germline V gene has CDR1 SQVTM and CDR2 ANQGSEA. This CDR3 is 13 amino acids long. The CDR3 bases are TGCAGCGCCGGTATTACGAACACCGGGGAGCTGTTTTTT. It is translated as CSAGITNTGELFF.

This clonotype was seen once. The J gene is TRBJ2-7, the V gene TRBV19, with D perhaps matching TRBD1 (6 bases). This CDR3 has 14 amino acids. Germline V CDR1 and CDR2: LNHDA, SQIVND (reference sequence). The V gene lost 3 bases and the J gene lost 6 bases, with 15 bases spanning the gap. CDR3 coding DNA: TGTGCCAGTAGTATTTCAACAGGGTCGACCGAGCAGTACTTC. It codes for CASSISTGSTEQYF.

The rearrangement joins TRBV25-1 to TRBJ1-5; D ambiguous. The CDR3 totals 13 residues. The germline gives CDR1 MGHDK, CDR2 SYGVNS. The CDR3 DNA is TGTGCTAGTTTCTCGGGGTCGGGGCAGCCCCAGCATTTT. Its protein product is CASFSGSGQPQHF.

V is TRBV20-1 and J is TRBJ1-5, with D possibly TRBD1 on 6 matching bases. Trimming took off 6 bases at V and 6 bases at J, with 15 bases between the two ends. Germline V gene lookup returns CDR1 DFQATT and CDR2 SNEGSKA (reference sequence). The CDR3 has 13 residues. This chain's CDR3 is CSAHTGTAQPQHF. The CDR3 nucleotides are TGCAGTGCCCATACAGGGACCGCTCAGCCCCAGCATTTT.